These 21 T cell receptor beta chains were all obtained from the same sample, sequenced in a study of blood T cell repertoires in COVID-19. Sequencing used immunoSEQ multiplex PCR; TCRdb keeps in-frame clones, though not all of them. Among under 300,000 clones listed, roughly nine tenths were seen once. The sequenced sample was PBMCs or T cells enriched from blood (not recorded which). These receptors were obtained from a woman in her sixties who had recovered from COVID-19.

This rearrangement joins TRBV4-1 to TRBJ2-5, with 9 bases aligning to TRBD2. Germline values: CDR1 MGHRA, CDR2 YSYEKL. V was pared by 4 bases and J by 5 bases, with 8 bases of the junction left unmatched. CDR3 length: 15 amino acids. This CDR3 reads CASSPAAGGWETQYF. The CDR3 DNA reads as TGCGCCAGCAGCCCCGCCGCGGGAGGGTGGGAGACCCAGTACTTC.

The chain links TRBV30 to TRBJ1-1, with D hard to call. The CDR3 runs 14 residues. With 2 bases removed from V and 0 bases from J, the gap between germline ends came to 10 bases. CDR1 is GTSNPN, CDR2 SVGIG, per germline (reference sequence). CDR3 in amino acids: CAWSPRRMNTEAFF. The CDR3 DNA sequence: TGTGCCTGGAGTCCCAGGCGCATGAACACTGAAGCTTTCTTT.

The CDR3 is CASSYMGGSGYTF. CDR3 sequence (DNA): TGTGCCAGCAGTTACATGGGGGGGAGTGGCTACACCTTC. The rearrangement joins TRBV6-5 to TRBJ1-2, with a tentative D call TRBD1 (5 bases). V was trimmed by 2 bases and J by 7 bases, leaving 11 bases between them. In germline, CDR1 is MNHEY, CDR2 SVGAGI. The CDR3 covers 13 residues.

The chain has TRBV7-2 and TRBJ1-1, with 7 bases fitting TRBD1. In germline, CDR1 is SGHTA, CDR2 FQGNSA. The CDR3 consists of 13 residues. Trimming at V came to 3 bases and at J to 5 bases, leaving 3 bases not matched to a gene. The DNA of the CDR3 is TGTGCCAGCAGCTTCCAGGGGGGAACTGAAGCTTTCTTT. This gives the protein CASSFQGGTEAFF.

The chain uses TRBV29-1 and TRBJ2-1, with TRBD1 as a possible D gene (6 bases). The CDR3 runs 13 residues. CDR1 and CDR2 (germline): SQVTM, ANQGSEA. The ends were cut back, 2 bases at V and 5 bases at J, with 10 bases in the middle. The CDR3 region has the DNA TGCAGCGTTGAAACCCGACAGGACAATGAGCAGTTCTTC. Amino acid sequence: CSVETRQDNEQFF.

The sample holds a few counts of this clone. The chain uses TRBV7-3 and TRBJ2-2; 10 nucleotides agree with TRBD2. This CDR3 region has 16 residues. The V gene end was trimmed by 5 bases and the J gene end by 4 bases; junction bases not matched to a gene: 7. Germline CDR1 is SGHTA and CDR2 is FQGTGA. The CDR3 loop reads CASSLPAGGPTGELFF. As DNA, the CDR3 is TGTGCCAGCAGCCTTCCAGCGGGAGGGCCCACCGGGGAGCTGTTTTTT.

The V call is TRBV5-1, the J call TRBJ2-7; 9 bases are shared with TRBD1. Germline values: CDR1 SGHRS, CDR2 YFSETQ. This CDR3 is 15 amino acids long. V lost 2 bases, J lost 3 bases, and 6 bases stayed unmatched. The DNA of the CDR3 is TGCGCCAGCAGCTTTTCCACAGGGGGCAACTACGAGCAGTACTTC. Residues: CASSFSTGGNYEQYF.

The rearrangement uses TRBV19 and TRBJ2-7, with TRBD1 identical over 8 bases. This CDR3 contains 14 residues. The V gene end was trimmed by 5 bases and the J gene end by 6 bases; junction bases not matched to a gene: 9. Per germline, CDR1 LNHDA and CDR2 SQIVND (reference sequence). This chain's CDR3 is CASSARTGSFEQYF. DNA of the CDR3: TGTGCCAGTAGTGCACGGACAGGGAGTTTCGAGCAGTACTTC.

The CDR3 loop reads CSAIRGSGYTF. As DNA, the CDR3 is TGCAGTGCTATTAGAGGGTCTGGCTACACCTTC. The V and J genes are TRBV20-1 and TRBJ1-2; D gene uncertain. V was pared by 4 bases and J by 7 bases, with 10 bases between. This CDR3 comprises 11 residues. Germline values: CDR1 DFQATT, CDR2 SNEGSKA (reference sequence).

V is TRBV5-6 and J is TRBJ2-5, with 7 positions matching TRBD2. In germline, CDR1 is SGHDT, CDR2 YYEEEE. V was clipped by 0 bases and J by 4 bases; unmatched bases: 0. The CDR3 runs 13 residues. The CDR3 is CASSLGLAETQYF. DNA of the CDR3: TGTGCCAGCAGCTTGGGACTAGCAGAGACCCAGTACTTC.

V gene TRBV30 combines with J gene TRBJ1-6; a possible D gene is TRBD1 (6 bases). Germline CDR1 and CDR2: GTSNPN and SVGIG (reference sequence). Trimming removed 7 bases at V and 5 bases at J, with 18 bases between. The CDR3 runs 15 residues. The CDR3 DNA follows: TGTGCCTCAACTTCCGAACAGGGAGATAATTCACCCCTCCACTTT. Protein product: CASTSEQGDNSPLHF.

The chain carries TRBV5-1 and TRBJ2-5; maybe TRBD1 (6 bases). In germline, CDR1 is SGHRS, CDR2 YFSETQ. This CDR3 has 14 amino acids. V was shortened by 5 bases and J by 4 bases, with 15 bases between the two germline ends. The DNA for the CDR3 is TGCGCCAGCAGTGGGGTAACAGGGAGAGAGACCCAGTACTTC. It yields the protein CASSGVTGRETQYF. Full variable domain (rest looked up from reference TRBV5-1 and TRBJ2-5): KAGVTQTPRYLIKTRGQQVTLSCSPISGHRSVSWYQQTPGQGLQFLFEYFSETQRNKGNFPGRFSGRQFSNSRSEMNVSTLELGDSALYLCASSGVTGRETQYFGPGTRLLVL.

This clone was detected once. The V gene is TRBV5-5, the J gene TRBJ1-5; D is possibly TRBD1 (5 bases). The CDR3 is 14 amino acids. Trimming stripped 2 bases from V and 5 bases from J, with 11 bases between. Germline CDR1 reads SGHKS; CDR2 reads YYEKEE (reference sequence). The DNA for the CDR3 is TGTGCCAGCAGCTTTGGTCGGGACTATCAGCCCCAGCATTTT. Encoded protein: CASSFGRDYQPQHF.

This clone was recorded once. The chain couples TRBV15 to TRBJ2-7; 13 bases are shared with TRBD2. With V trimmed by 5 bases and J by 5 bases, 6 bases remained unmatched. The V gene's germline CDR1 is LNHNV and CDR2 YYDKDF (reference sequence). The CDR3 contains 15 residues. CDR3 amino acids: CATSLRTSGRDEQYF. CDR3 coding DNA: TGTGCCACCAGCTTACGGACTAGCGGGAGAGACGAGCAGTACTTC.

The V call is TRBV30, the J call TRBJ1-5; D perhaps matches TRBD1 (6 bases). V was shortened by 3 bases and J by 1 base, with 10 bases between the two germline ends. The length of the CDR3 is 14 residues. Germline V CDR1 and CDR2: GTSNPN, SVGIG (reference sequence). Written as DNA, the CDR3 is TGTGCCTGGAGCCGGGACATAAGCAATCAGCCCCAGCATTTT. Amino acid sequence: CAWSRDISNQPQHF.

The V and J genes are TRBV28 and TRBJ1-6; 8 bases are a match to TRBD1. The germline gives CDR1 MDHEN, CDR2 SYDVKM. Trimming at V came to 6 bases and at J to 3 bases, leaving 4 bases not matched to a gene. CDR3 length: 15 residues. CDR3 sequence (DNA): TGTGCCAGCAGCCCAGGACAGGGCTATAATTCACCCCTCCACTTT. Protein sequence: CASSPGQGYNSPLHF.

This chain connects TRBV4-1 to TRBJ1-2; weak D call: TRBD1 (5 bases). CDR3 length: 15 amino acids. Trimming removed 0 bases at V and 5 bases at J, with 13 bases between. Germline CDR1 MGHRA, CDR2 YSYEKL. The CDR3 DNA sequence: TGCGCCAGCAGCCAAGATCTGTTTGGGGCTTATGGCTACACCTTC. Translation: CASSQDLFGAYGYTF.

This clone was seen once. The chain couples TRBV2 to TRBJ1-1, with D unresolved. With 7 bases removed from V and 5 bases from J, the gap between germline ends came to 8 bases. There are 11 residues in the CDR3. CDR1 and CDR2 (germline): SNHLY, FYNNEI. CDR3 sequence (DNA): TGTGCCAGCAAGGAGTATACTGAAGCTTTCTTT. Translating it yields CASKEYTEAFF.

The chain carries TRBV11-2 and TRBJ2-3, with D possibly TRBD2 on 5 matching bases. The CDR3 contains 15 residues. With 2 bases removed from V and 0 bases from J, the gap between germline ends came to 9 bases. Germline V CDR1 and CDR2: SGHAT, FQNNGV. The CDR3 region is CASSLREASTDTQYF. The CDR3 region has the DNA TGTGCCAGCAGCTTACGGGAAGCAAGCACAGATACGCAGTATTTT.

The J gene is TRBJ2-3, the V gene TRBV12-3 or TRBV12-4; no definite D call. Trimming removed 6 bases at V and 7 bases at J, with 11 bases between. The CDR3 is made up of 12 amino acids. CDR3: CASSSESYTQYF. CDR3 coding DNA: TGTGCCAGCAGCTCGGAGTCGTATACGCAGTATTTT.

As regards this clone: The DNA is left out, because the CDR3 cannot be placed on it with certainty; the CDR3 is given as TCRdb lists it. The chain is built from TRBV19 and TRBJ1-4. The CDR3 comprises 15 residues, both ends counted. Germline V lookup: CDR1 LNHDA, CDR2 SQIVND (reference sequence). CDR3 region: CASSPFGPGEEKLFF.